This T cell receptor (beta chain) was captured by sequencing in a study of blood T cell repertoires in COVID-19. Trimming took 4 bases from V and 1 from J, leaving 16 bases between them. There are 16 residues in the CDR3. Germline CDR1 reads SGDLS; CDR2 reads YYNGEE. Study processing details: Reference gene primer amplification yielded estimated nucleated cell counts. Only in-frame clones appear in the TCRdb table, and some are missing; sequencing was by immunoSEQ multiplex PCR. V and J calls and clone size are those listed in that table; D and trimming were worked out from the DNA. The data contain around 310,000 clones, around 89% of them singletons.

Sequenced material: peripheral blood. This TCR was recovered from a woman in her forties or fifties with active or convalescent COVID-19. The rearrangement uses TRBV9 and TRBJ2-3; unclear D gene. The CDR3 loop is CASSPGVFRRTDTQYF. CDR3 DNA sequence: TGTGCCAGCAGCCCCGGAGTATTCCGCCGCACAGATACGCAGTATTTT.